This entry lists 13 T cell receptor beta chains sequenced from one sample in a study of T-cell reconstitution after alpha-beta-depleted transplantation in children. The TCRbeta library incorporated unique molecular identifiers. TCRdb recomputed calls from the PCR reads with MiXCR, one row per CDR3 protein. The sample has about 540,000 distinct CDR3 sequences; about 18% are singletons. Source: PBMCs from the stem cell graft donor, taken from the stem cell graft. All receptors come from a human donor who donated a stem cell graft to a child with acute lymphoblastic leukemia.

Here the CDR3 DNA reads TGTGCCAGCACTTTCGGACAGATAAGCTCCTACGAGCAGTACTTC. This gives the protein CASTFGQISSYEQYF. The gene calls are TRBV12-3 or TRBV12-4 and TRBJ2-7, with D perhaps matching TRBD1 (6 bases). Trimming shortened V by 7 bases and J by 0 bases, and 16 bases separated the two germline ends. The CDR3 is 15 residues long.

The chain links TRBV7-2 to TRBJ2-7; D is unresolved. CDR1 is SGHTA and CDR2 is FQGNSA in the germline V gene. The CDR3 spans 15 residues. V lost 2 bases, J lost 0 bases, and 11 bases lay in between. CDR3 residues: CASSLLGLDSYEQYF. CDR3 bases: TGTGCCAGCAGCTTATTAGGCCTTGACTCCTACGAGCAGTACTTC.

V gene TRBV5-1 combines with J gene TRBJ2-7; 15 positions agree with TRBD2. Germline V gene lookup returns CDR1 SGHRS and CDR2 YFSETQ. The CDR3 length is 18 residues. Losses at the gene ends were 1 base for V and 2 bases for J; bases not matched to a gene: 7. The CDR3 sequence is CASSLKGTSGRLTYEQYF. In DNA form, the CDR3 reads TGCGCCAGCAGCTTGAAGGGGACTAGCGGGAGGCTCACCTACGAGCAGTACTTC. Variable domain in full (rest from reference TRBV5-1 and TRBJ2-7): KAGVTQTPRYLIKTRGQQVTLSCSPISGHRSVSWYQQTPGQGLQFLFEYFSETQRNKGNFPGRFSGRQFSNSRSEMNVSTLELGDSALYLCASSLKGTSGRLTYEQYFGPGTRLTVT.

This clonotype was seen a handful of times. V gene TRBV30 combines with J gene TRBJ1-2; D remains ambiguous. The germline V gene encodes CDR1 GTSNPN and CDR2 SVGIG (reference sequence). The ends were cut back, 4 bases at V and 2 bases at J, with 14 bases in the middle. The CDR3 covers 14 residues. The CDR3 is CAWNLGSTNYGYTF. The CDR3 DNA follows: TGTGCCTGGAATTTAGGGAGTACCAACTATGGCTACACCTTC.

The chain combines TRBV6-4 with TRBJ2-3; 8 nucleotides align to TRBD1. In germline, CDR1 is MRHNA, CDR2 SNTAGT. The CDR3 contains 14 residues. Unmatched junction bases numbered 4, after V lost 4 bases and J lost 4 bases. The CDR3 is CASSAGQGADTQYF. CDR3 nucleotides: TGTGCCAGCAGTGCCGGACAGGGTGCAGATACGCAGTATTTT.

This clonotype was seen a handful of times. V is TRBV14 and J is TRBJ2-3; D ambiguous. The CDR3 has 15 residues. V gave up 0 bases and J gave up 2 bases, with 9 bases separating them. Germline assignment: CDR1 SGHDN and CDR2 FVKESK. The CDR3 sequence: CASSQDHVTTDTQYF. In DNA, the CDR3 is TGTGCCAGCAGCCAAGATCACGTTACCACAGATACGCAGTATTTT.

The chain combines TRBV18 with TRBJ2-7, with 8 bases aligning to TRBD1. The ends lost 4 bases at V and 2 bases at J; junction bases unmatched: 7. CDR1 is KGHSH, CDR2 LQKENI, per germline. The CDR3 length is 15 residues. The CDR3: CASSRLGTGAYEQYF. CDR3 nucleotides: TGTGCCAGCTCACGACTCGGGACAGGTGCCTACGAGCAGTACTTC. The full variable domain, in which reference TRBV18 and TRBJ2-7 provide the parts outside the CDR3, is NAGVMQNPRHLVRRRGQEARLRCSPMKGHSHVYWYRQLPEEGLKFMVYLQKENIIDESGMPKERFSAEFPKEGPSILRIQQVVRGDSAAYFCASSRLGTGAYEQYFGPGTRLTVT.

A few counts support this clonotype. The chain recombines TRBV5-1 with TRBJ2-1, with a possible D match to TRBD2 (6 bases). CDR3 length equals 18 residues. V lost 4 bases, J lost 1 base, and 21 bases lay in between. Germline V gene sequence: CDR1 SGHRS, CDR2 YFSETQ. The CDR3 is CASSLPGTPTASYNEQFF. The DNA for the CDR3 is TGCGCCAGCAGCCTGCCCGGGACTCCAACCGCTTCCTACAATGAGCAGTTCTTC.

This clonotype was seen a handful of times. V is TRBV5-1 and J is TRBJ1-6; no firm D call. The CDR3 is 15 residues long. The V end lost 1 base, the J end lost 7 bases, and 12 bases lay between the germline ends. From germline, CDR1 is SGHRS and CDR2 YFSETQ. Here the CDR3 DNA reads TGCGCCAGCAGCTTGCATCAGACGAAAAATTCACCCCTCCACTTT. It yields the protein CASSLHQTKNSPLHF.

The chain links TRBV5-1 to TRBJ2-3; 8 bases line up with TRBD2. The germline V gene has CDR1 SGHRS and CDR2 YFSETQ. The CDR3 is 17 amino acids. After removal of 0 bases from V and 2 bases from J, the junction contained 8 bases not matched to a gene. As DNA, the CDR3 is TGCGCCAGCAGCTTGGGGGGCATAGCGGGGTCCACAGATACGCAGTATTTT. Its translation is CASSLGGIAGSTDTQYF.

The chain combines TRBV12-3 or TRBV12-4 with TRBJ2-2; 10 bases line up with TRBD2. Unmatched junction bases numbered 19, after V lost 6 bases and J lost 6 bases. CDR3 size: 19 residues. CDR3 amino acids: CASRGLFTSGILRAGELFF. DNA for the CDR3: TGTGCCAGCAGGGGCCTCTTTACTAGCGGGATTTTAAGAGCCGGGGAGCTGTTTTTT.

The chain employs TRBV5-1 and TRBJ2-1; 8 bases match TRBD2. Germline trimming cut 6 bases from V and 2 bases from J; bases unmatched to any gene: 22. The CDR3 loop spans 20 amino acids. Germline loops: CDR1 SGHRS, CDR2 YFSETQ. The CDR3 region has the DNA TGCGCCAGCACCCAAGCGGGAGAGCGGGGTTCAAGAAGACCCTACAATGAGCAGTTCTTC. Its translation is CASTQAGERGSRRPYNEQFF.

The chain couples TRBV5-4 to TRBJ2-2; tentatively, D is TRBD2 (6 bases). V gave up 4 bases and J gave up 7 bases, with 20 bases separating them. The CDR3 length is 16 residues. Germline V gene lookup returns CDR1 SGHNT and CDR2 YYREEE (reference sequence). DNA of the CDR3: TGTGCCAGCAGCGGGCGGGACGGACGGCGGCACGGGGAGCTGTTTTTT. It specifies CASSGRDGRRHGELFF.